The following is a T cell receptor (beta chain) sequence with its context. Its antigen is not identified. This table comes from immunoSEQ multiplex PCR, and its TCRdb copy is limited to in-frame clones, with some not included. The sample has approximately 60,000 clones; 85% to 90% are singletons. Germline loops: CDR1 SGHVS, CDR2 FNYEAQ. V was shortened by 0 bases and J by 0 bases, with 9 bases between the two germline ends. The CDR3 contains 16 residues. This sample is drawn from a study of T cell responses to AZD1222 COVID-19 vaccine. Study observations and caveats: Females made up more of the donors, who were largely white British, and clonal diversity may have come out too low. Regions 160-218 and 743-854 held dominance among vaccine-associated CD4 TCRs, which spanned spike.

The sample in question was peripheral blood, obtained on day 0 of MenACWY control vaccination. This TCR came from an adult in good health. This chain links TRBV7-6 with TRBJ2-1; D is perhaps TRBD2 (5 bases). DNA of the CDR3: TGTGCCAGCAGCTTAGCGGTAGGGAGCTCCTACAATGAGCAGTTCTTC. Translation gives CASSLAVGSSYNEQFF.